The sequence of this T cell receptor beta chain was determined in a study of regulatory T cells in long-lasting Graves disease. Notes on this clonotype: A much bigger clone sits one base away, suggesting this may be a read error.

Construction of the TCR beta libraries employed iRepertoire HTBI primers in conjunction with Arm-PCR of CDR3 regions. TCRdb recomputed calls from the multiplex PCR reads with MiXCR, one row per CDR3 protein. The profile covers approximately 470,000 distinct CDR3 sequences, with roughly 15% appearing a single time and 9% to 15% taken by the ten largest. Time point given: newly diagnosed GD, antithyroid drugs for less than 3 months. Generation of the TCR library employed RNA extracted from PBMCs. The authors diagnosed Graves' disease using American Thyroid Association guidelines. This sample was shared with a second study, whose subject was T cells in Graves' hyperthyroidism and ophthalmopathy.

The sequencing here drew on peripheral blood mononuclear cells (PBMCs), taken at new diagnosis, from a patient treated with antithyroid drugs. The receptor comes from a man in his forties or fifties with Graves disease.

The CDR3 nucleotides read TGTGCCAGCAGTGCCAGGGGAACTCAAGAGACCCAGTACTTC. It encodes CASSARGTQETQYF. The genes are TRBV27 and TRBJ2-5, with a weak D call TRBD1 (6 bases). V lost 5 bases, J lost 2 bases, and 12 bases lay in between. Germline V CDR1 and CDR2: MNHEY, SMNVEV (reference sequence). The CDR3 is 14 residues long.